At least ten counts were recorded for the clone carrying this T cell receptor beta chain. The target antigen is unknown. This sample was taken from a study of CD4+ T cells in melanoma. Points from the study as a whole: Neoantigen-specific CD4+ T cells in melanoma reportedly had diverse differentiation states.

The V segment lost 7 bases and the J segment 8 bases; nucleotides outside the gene matches: 18. The CDR3 sequence is 16 residues long. CDR1 SGHRS and CDR2 YFSETQ come from the germline V gene. Produced via immunoSEQ multiplex PCR; TCRdb's table is partial and in-frame only. Seen here are about 140,000 clones, 80% to 95% observed once, and the top ten hold 1.5%. This TCR was sampled from a human donor with melanoma. The chain combines TRBV5-1 with TRBJ1-2; 9 bases fit TRBD1. The CDR3 reads CASANQPGQGSGGYTF. As DNA, the CDR3 is TGCGCCAGCGCCAATCAACCCGGACAGGGGTCGGGCGGCTACACCTTC.